The T cell receptor beta chain described here comes from a study of T cell responses to AZD1222 COVID-19 vaccine. Study observations and caveats: Spike-specific TCR breadth and depth rose after two AZD1222 doses.

This CDR3 contains 15 residues. J gave up 5 bases and V 6 bases, and 13 bases lay outside the gene matches. CDR1 and CDR2 (germline): MNHNY, SVGAGI (reference sequence). This clone was detected once. Its antigen is as yet unknown. TCRdb's table, derived via immunoSEQ multiplex PCR, lists solely in-frame clones and lacks some. The table records some 83,000 clones, more than 75% of them present only once. The TCR comes from an adult in good health. This material consisted of peripheral blood, taken on day 0 of AZD1222 vaccination. The J gene is TRBJ2-7, the V gene TRBV6-6; 7 positions match TRBD1. The CDR3: CASSQPTGQLHEQYF. CDR3 DNA: TGTGCCAGCAGCCAACCCACGGGACAGCTGCACGAGCAGTACTTC.